A single sample is the source of the 4 T cell receptor beta chains below, sequenced in a study of blood T cell repertoires in COVID-19. The method was immunoSEQ multiplex PCR; TCRdb's version includes in-frame clones alone and lacks a portion of them. The sample shows around 340,000 clones, approximately 90% of them seen only once. The source material was peripheral blood. The receptor source for this set is a woman aged 60-75 years with COVID-19, enrolled during active disease.

The chain joins TRBV19 to TRBJ2-3, with a tentative D call TRBD1 (5 bases). Germline V gene lookup returns CDR1 LNHDA and CDR2 SQIVND (reference sequence). The CDR3 sequence is 14 residues long. Trimming left V 3 bases short and J 5 bases short, with 12 bases between. CDR3: CASSISRVQDTQYF. CDR3 coding DNA: TGTGCCAGTAGTATCAGCAGGGTACAAGATACGCAGTATTTT.

The CDR3 region is CASSSRTANKGNEQFF. For the CDR3, the DNA is TGTGCCAGCAGCTCAAGGACTGCAAACAAGGGCAATGAGCAGTTCTTC. The V call is TRBV9, the J call TRBJ2-1, with D possibly being TRBD2 (5 bases). CDR3 length equals 16 residues. V lost 4 bases to trimming and J lost 6 bases, with 20 bases between them. Germline CDR1 and CDR2: SGDLS and YYNGEE.

The chain couples TRBV27 to TRBJ1-1; 7 bases map to TRBD1. Germline-derived CDR1 and CDR2 are MNHEY and SMNVEV (reference sequence). The CDR3 runs 16 residues. J lost 2 bases, V lost 5 bases, and 11 bases had no gene match. CDR3 nucleotides: TGTGCCAGCAGTGCAAGACAGGGCGGTTATAACACTGAAGCTTTCTTT. It translates to CASSARQGGYNTEAFF.

V and J are TRBV5-1 and TRBJ1-1; D gene ambiguous. The CDR3 is made up of 14 amino acids. Germline CDR1 is SGHRS and CDR2 is YFSETQ. The ends were cut back, 4 bases at V and 3 bases at J, with 13 bases in the middle. The CDR3, as DNA: TGCGCCAGCAGCCCTGGGCCCCCGGACACTGAAGCTTTCTTT. It specifies CASSPGPPDTEAFF.